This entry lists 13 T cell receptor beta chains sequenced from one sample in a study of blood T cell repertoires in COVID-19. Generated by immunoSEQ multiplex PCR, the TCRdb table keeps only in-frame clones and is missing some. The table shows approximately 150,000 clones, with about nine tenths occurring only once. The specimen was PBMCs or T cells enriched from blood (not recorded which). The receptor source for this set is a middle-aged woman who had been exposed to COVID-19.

CDR3 in amino acids: CASSLVGSGNTIYF. DNA for the CDR3: TGTGCCAGCAGCTTAGTCGGCTCTGGAAACACCATATATTTT. The chain combines TRBV7-9 with TRBJ1-3, with unresolved D. This CDR3 region has 14 residues. With 1 base removed from V and 0 bases from J, the gap between germline ends came to 4 bases. Germline CDR1 is SEHNR and CDR2 is FQNEAQ (reference sequence). The complete variable domain, with remaining parts taken from reference TRBV7-9 and TRBJ1-3, reads DTGVSQNPRHKITKRGQNVTFRCDPISEHNRLYWYRQTLGQGPEFLTYFQNEAQLEKSRLLSDRFSAERPKGSFSTLEIQRTEQGDSAMYLCASSLVGSGNTIYFGEGSWLTVV.

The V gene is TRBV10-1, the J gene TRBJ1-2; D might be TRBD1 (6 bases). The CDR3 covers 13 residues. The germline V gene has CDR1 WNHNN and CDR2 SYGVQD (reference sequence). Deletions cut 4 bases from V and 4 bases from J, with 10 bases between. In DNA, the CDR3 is TGCGCCAGCAGTGGCGACAGGAGCTATGGCTACACCTTC. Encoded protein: CASSGDRSYGYTF.

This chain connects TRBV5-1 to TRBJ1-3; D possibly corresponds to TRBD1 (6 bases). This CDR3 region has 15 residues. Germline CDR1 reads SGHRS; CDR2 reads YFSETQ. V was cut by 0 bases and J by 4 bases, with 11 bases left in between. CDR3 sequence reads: CASSLEGVGGNTIYF. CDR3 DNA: TGCGCCAGCAGCTTGGAGGGGGTCGGAGGAAACACCATATATTTT.

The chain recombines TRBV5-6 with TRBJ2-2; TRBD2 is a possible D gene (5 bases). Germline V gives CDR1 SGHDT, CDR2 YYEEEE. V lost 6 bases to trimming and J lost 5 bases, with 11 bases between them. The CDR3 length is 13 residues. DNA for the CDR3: TGTGCCAGCAAGGGAGAACAAACCGGGGAGCTGTTTTTT. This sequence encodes CASKGEQTGELFF.

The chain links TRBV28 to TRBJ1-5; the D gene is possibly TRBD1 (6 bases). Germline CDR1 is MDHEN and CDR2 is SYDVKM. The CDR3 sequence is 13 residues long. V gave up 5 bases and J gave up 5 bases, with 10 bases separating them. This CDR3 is CASSPRGHQPQHF. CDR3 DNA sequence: TGTGCCAGCAGTCCCAGGGGACATCAGCCCCAGCATTTT.

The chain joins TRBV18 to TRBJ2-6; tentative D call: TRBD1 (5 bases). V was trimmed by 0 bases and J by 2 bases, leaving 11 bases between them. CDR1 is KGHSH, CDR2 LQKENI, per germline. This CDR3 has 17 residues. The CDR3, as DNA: TGTGCCAGCTCACCACCGGGGCTTACCCCTGGGGCCAACGTCCTGACTTTC. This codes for CASSPPGLTPGANVLTF.

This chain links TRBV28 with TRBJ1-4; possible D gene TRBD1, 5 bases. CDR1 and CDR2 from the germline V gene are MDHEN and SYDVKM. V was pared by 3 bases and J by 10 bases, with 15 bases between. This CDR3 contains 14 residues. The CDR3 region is CASSLEGGGGKLFF. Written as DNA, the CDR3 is TGTGCCAGCAGTTTGGAGGGCGGGGGTGGAAAACTGTTTTTT.

CDR3 loop: CASSFRQDYEQYF. CDR3 bases: TGTGCCAGCAGTTTTCGACAGGACTACGAGCAGTACTTC. The chain carries TRBV28 and TRBJ2-7; tentatively, D is TRBD1 (6 bases). The length of the CDR3 is 13 residues. V was pared by 3 bases and J by 3 bases, with 9 bases between. Germline CDR1 is MDHEN and CDR2 is SYDVKM.

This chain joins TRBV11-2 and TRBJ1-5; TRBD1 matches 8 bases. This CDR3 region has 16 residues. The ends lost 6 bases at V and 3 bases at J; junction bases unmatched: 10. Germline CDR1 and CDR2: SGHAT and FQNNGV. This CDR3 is CASSHGDRSANQPQHF. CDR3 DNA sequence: TGTGCCAGCAGTCACGGGGACAGGTCGGCCAATCAGCCCCAGCATTTT.

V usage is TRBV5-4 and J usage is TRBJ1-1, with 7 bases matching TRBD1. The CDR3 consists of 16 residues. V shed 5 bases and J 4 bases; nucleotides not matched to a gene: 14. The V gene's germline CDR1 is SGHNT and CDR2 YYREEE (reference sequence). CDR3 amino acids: CASRTGTASRVTEAFF. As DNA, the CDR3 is TGTGCCAGCAGGACCGGGACAGCCTCAAGAGTCACTGAAGCTTTCTTT. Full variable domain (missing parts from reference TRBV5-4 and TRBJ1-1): ETGVTQSPTHLIKTRGQQVTLRCSSQSGHNTVSWYQQALGQGPQFIFQYYREEENGRGNFPPRFSGLQFPNYSSELNVNALELDDSALYLCASRTGTASRVTEAFFGQGTRLTVV.

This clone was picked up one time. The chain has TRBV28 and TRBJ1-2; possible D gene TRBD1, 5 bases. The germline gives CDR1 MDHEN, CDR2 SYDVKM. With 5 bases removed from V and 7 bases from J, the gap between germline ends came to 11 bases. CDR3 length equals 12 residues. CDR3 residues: CASSGRQPGYTF. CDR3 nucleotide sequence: TGTGCCAGCAGTGGCAGACAGCCTGGCTACACCTTC.

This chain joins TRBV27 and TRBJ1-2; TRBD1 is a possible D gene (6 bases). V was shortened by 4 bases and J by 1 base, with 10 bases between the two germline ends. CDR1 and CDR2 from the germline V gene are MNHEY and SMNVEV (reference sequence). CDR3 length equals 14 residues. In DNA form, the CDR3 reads TGTGCCAGCAGTTCCAGGGGCCATAACTATGGCTACACCTTC. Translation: CASSSRGHNYGYTF.

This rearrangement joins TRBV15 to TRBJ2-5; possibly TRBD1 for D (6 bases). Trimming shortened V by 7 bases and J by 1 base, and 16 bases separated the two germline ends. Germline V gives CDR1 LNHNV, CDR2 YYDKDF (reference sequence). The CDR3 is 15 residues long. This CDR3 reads CATKARTVLQETQYF. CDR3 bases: TGTGCCACCAAGGCGAGGACAGTCCTCCAAGAGACCCAGTACTTC. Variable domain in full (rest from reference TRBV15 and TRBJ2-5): DAMVIQNPRYQVTQFGKPVTLSCSQTLNHNVMYWYQQKSSQAPKLLFHYYDKDFNNEADTPDNFQSRRPNTSFCFLDIRSPGLGDTAMYLCATKARTVLQETQYFGPGTRLLVL.